This is a list of T cell receptor beta chains from one sample in a study of blood T cell repertoires in COVID-19. Profiling relied on immunoSEQ multiplex PCR, and the TCRdb table lists in-frame clones only, not all of them. The repertoire has a few hundred thousand clones, approximately 90% of them found once; the top ten carry approximately 1.3%. Input material: PBMCs or T cells enriched from blood (not recorded which). These receptors all stem from a human donor in a cohort exposed to, infected with or recovered from COVID-19 (not recorded which). The donor label of this sample is uncertain. Each CDR3 is given with its conserved first and last residue. The order of the fields is V gene, J gene, clone size, D gene, CDR3 DNA, CDR3 protein. D genes are given only for firm matches. For some rows the clone size is stated as once, few or many, or as a class when expanded; others skip it.

TRBV20-1	TRBJ1-1	NA	TRBD1	TGCAGTGCTAGTTTCCGAGGGGGCCGCGCTGAAGCTTTCTTT	CSASFRGGRAEAFF
TRBV19	TRBJ1-5	NA	TRBD1	TGTGCCAGTAGCCTGGACAGGTTTCAGCCCCAGCATTTT	CASSLDRFQPQHF
TRBV6-5	TRBJ1-4	NA	NA	TGTGCCAGCATCAGAACAGGATCGAGTTATGAAAAACTGTTTTTT	CASIRTGSSYEKLFF
TRBV23-1	TRBJ1-4	NA	TRBD1	TGCGCCAGCAGTCAATCTACCAGGGGGGAGATTAATGAAAAACTGTTTTTT	CASSQSTRGEINEKLFF
TRBV7-2	TRBJ2-3	NA	NA	TGTGCCAGCAGCTTAGGGACTATATATAGCACAGATACGCAGTATTTT	CASSLGTIYSTDTQYF
TRBV7-9	TRBJ1-2	NA	TRBD1	TGTGCCAGCAGCGCCAGCAGGGGACAGGGGGGGCTATATGGCTACACCTTC	CASSASRGQGGLYGYTF
TRBV4-1	TRBJ2-5	NA	TRBD2	TGCGCCAGCAGCCAAGATCGAGCGGGGGAAGAGACCCAGTACTTC	CASSQDRAGEETQYF
TRBV7-2	TRBJ2-3	NA	NA	TGTGCCAGCAGCTTAGAGGGTGGAGGGATAGATACGCAGTATTTT	CASSLEGGGIDTQYF
TRBV19	TRBJ2-7	NA	TRBD1	TGTGCCAGTAGTCCGAGGGGGCGGGTAAACGAGCAGTACTTC	CASSPRGRVNEQYF
TRBV7-9	TRBJ1-4	NA	TRBD1	TGTGCCAGCAGCTTAGGGGACAGGGGATACACTAATGAAAAACTGTTTTTT	CASSLGDRGYTNEKLFF
TRBV30	TRBJ2-3	NA	NA	TGTGCCTCCCAACGCGGGCCTCACGCCACAGATACGCAGTATTTT	CASQRGPHATDTQYF
TRBV7-9	TRBJ1-1	once	TRBD1	TGTGCCAGCAGCTTAGGGGACAGGCTGAACACTGAAGCTTTCTTT	CASSLGDRLNTEAFF
TRBV27	TRBJ1-2	once	NA	TGTGCCAGCAGTTTATTTGGGGGGGACGGCTATGGCTACACCTTC	CASSLFGGDGYGYTF
TRBV2	TRBJ1-2	NA	NA	TGTGCCAGCAAGTTTGTAGAAAACTATGGCTACACCTTC	CASKFVENYGYTF
TRBV5-1	TRBJ1-5	once	NA	TGCGCCAGCAGCTTACACAGGGAATATAGCAATCAGCCCCAGCATTTT	CASSLHREYSNQPQHF
TRBV7-2	TRBJ1-1	NA	NA	TGTGCCAGCAGCATTGGACGGGGGAACACTGAAGCTTTCTTT	CASSIGRGNTEAFF
TRBV11-2	TRBJ1-6	NA	TRBD1	TGTGCCAGCAGCGCCCAGACAGGGGGGGAGAGGGCCCTCCACTTT	CASSAQTGGERALHF
TRBV5-1	TRBJ2-3	NA	NA	TGCGCCAGCAGCCCAGGGACTTATAGATCCGATACGCAGTATTTT	CASSPGTYRSDTQYF
TRBV3-1/TRBV3-2	TRBJ1-1	NA	TRBD1	TGTGCCAGCAGCCCAGAGGGGGCCCTGGCTTTCTTT	CASSPEGALAFF
TRBV19	TRBJ2-3	NA	TRBD2	TGTGCCACCAGGACTAGCGGTTACACAGATACGCAGTATTTT	CATRTSGYTDTQYF
TRBV11-2	TRBJ2-5	NA	TRBD1	TGTGCCAGCAGCCCCGCACAGGGGAGAGTGACCCAGTACTTC	CASSPAQGRVTQYF
TRBV27	TRBJ2-2	NA	NA	TGTGCCAGCAGTCCTAATAGCGACACCGGGGAGCTGTTTTTT	CASSPNSDTGELFF
TRBV2	TRBJ1-3	NA	NA	TGTGCCAGCAGTGAAGCTATAGTTACTGGAAACACCATATATTTT	CASSEAIVTGNTIYF
TRBV30	TRBJ1-1	NA	TRBD1	TGTGCCGGAGACAGGGGGCGAAACACTGAAGCTTTCTTT	CAGDRGRNTEAFF
TRBV15	TRBJ2-7	NA	TRBD1	TGTGCCACCAGCAGGATGGGACAGGGCACCTACGAGCAGTACTTC	CATSRMGQGTYEQYF
TRBV12-3/TRBV12-4	TRBJ1-6	NA	TRBD1	TGTGCCAGCAGTTCCCAGGGGGGTTCACCCCTCCACTTT	CASSSQGGSPLHF
TRBV19	TRBJ1-2	NA	NA	TGTGCCAGTAGTATAGATATACAGTACTATGGCTACACCTTC	CASSIDIQYYGYTF
TRBV5-1	TRBJ2-1	once	TRBD2	TGCGCCAGCAGCTTGGCCATCCGCGGGGGAGAGCAGTTCTTC	CASSLAIRGGEQFF
TRBV9	TRBJ1-1	NA	NA	TGTGCCAGCAGCGGCGCCACCCGTAGGGGGGGCGATGAAGCTTTCTTT	CASSGATRRGGDEAFF
TRBV21-1	TRBJ2-6	NA	NA	TGTGCCAGCAGCAGAACAGTCTCGCACTGTCTTTCTGGGGCCAACGTCCTGACTTTC	CASSRTVSHCLSGANVLTF
TRBV5-5	TRBJ1-5	NA	NA	TGTGCCAGCAGCTTGGATCAGGGTATGAATCAGCCCCAGCATTTT	CASSLDQGMNQPQHF
TRBV5-4	TRBJ2-7	NA	TRBD2	TGTGCCAGCAGCTTGAGGCGGCTAGCGGGGACCTACGAGCAGTACTTC	CASSLRRLAGTYEQYF
TRBV4-1	TRBJ1-2	NA	TRBD1	TGCGCCAGCAGCCAACCGGGACAGGGACGCTATGGCTACACCTTC	CASSQPGQGRYGYTF
TRBV6-6	TRBJ1-5	NA	NA	TGTGCCAGCAGTTACGGCATGGACCGGGGTAATCAGCCCCAGCATTTT	CASSYGMDRGNQPQHF
TRBV9	TRBJ2-1	NA	NA	TGTGCCAGCAGCCTCCGAGAGGGGGACGGAATCGACAATGAGCAGTTCTTC	CASSLREGDGIDNEQFF
TRBV5-6	TRBJ2-5	NA	NA	TGTGCCAGCAGCTCTAGGGAGACCCAGTACTTC	CASSSRETQYF
TRBV14	TRBJ1-2	NA	NA	TGTGCCAGCAGCCAAGAGAGAGGCTATGGCTACACCTTC	CASSQERGYGYTF
TRBV30	TRBJ1-1	NA	TRBD1	TGTGCCTGGAGCATAGGGACAGCGGGCACTGAAGCTTTCTTT	CAWSIGTAGTEAFF